The sequence of this T cell receptor beta chain was determined in a study of cytomegalovirus exposure and HLA in healthy donors. The method was immunoSEQ multiplex PCR; TCRdb's version includes in-frame clones alone and lacks a portion of them. The table has about 140,000 clones, approximately 87% seen once. The clonotype was recovered from a man in his late teens or twenties in good health and CMV-seronegative. The sequenced material came from PBMCs.

The CDR3 region is CASGTGYGKLFF. CDR3 sequence (DNA): TGTGCCAGCGGGACAGGGTACGGGAAACTGTTTTTT. The chain is built from TRBV2 and TRBJ1-4; the match to TRBD1 covers 9 bases. The CDR3 is 12 amino acids. V trimming: 8 bases; J trimming: 11 bases; junction bases outside the gene matches: 6. Germline V gene sequence: CDR1 SNHLY, CDR2 FYNNEI.